The 8 T cell receptor beta chains given below trace back to one sample, sequenced in a study of CD8 T cells in Susac syndrome. After extraction with the RNeasy kit, roughly 0.5 to 1 ug of the RNA was reverse transcribed using random hexamers. MiXCR, applied by TCRdb to the immunoSEQ multiplex PCR reads, yields one record per CDR3 protein. The sample contains some 160,000 distinct CDR3 sequences, 95% of which appear only once. The sequenced sample was CD8+ T cells from PBMCs. The receptor set was obtained from a human donor with multiple sclerosis.

V is TRBV12-3 or TRBV12-4 and J is TRBJ2-3; D uncertain. This CDR3 is 13 amino acids long. V was pared by 8 bases and J by 2 bases, with 11 bases between. The CDR3 DNA is TGTGCCAGCTCCTCACGATTCACAGATACGCAGTATTTT. Encoded protein: CASSSRFTDTQYF.

The genes are TRBV20-1 and TRBJ2-7; the match to TRBD1 covers 9 bases. With V trimmed by 0 bases and J by 4 bases, 10 bases remained unmatched. CDR1 is DFQATT and CDR2 is SNEGSKA in the germline V gene (reference sequence). The CDR3 has 16 amino acids. CDR3 nucleotides: TGCAGTGCTAGAGATATTAACCTGGACAGGGGTTACGAGCAGTACTTC. Translation: CSARDINLDRGYEQYF.

The chain joins TRBV24-1 to TRBJ2-5; D gene uncertain. The ends were cut back, 9 bases at V and 2 bases at J, with 15 bases in the middle. Looked up from germline, CDR1 is KGHDR and CDR2 is SFDVKD. This CDR3 comprises 14 residues. The CDR3 region is CATRIIHNQETQYF. The DNA of the CDR3 is TGTGCCACCCGCATCATACACAATCAAGAGACCCAGTACTTC.

V and J are TRBV5-1 and TRBJ2-7; D gene unclear. The CDR3 length is 15 residues. The germline V gene encodes CDR1 SGHRS and CDR2 YFSETQ. V was pared by 3 bases and J by 0 bases, with 13 bases between. CDR3 sequence: CASSSSGLSSYEQYF. The CDR3 coding sequence is TGCGCCAGCAGCTCCAGTGGATTAAGCTCCTACGAGCAGTACTTC.

The chain is built from TRBV29-1 and TRBJ1-2; D is ambiguous. The CDR3 is 14 residues long. V lost 0 bases to trimming and J lost 5 bases, with 13 bases between them. Germline lookup yields CDR1 SQVTM and CDR2 ANQGSEA. DNA of the CDR3: TGCAGCGTTGAAGATCCAATGCGGCAGTATGGCTACACCTTC. This translates into CSVEDPMRQYGYTF.

The chain joins TRBV30 to TRBJ1-4; D not certain. Trimming cost V 3 bases and J 0 bases, with 11 bases left between them. The germline gives CDR1 GTSNPN, CDR2 SVGIG (reference sequence). The CDR3 is made up of 15 amino acids. Here the CDR3 reads CAWRPRTATNEKLFF. The CDR3 DNA reads as TGTGCCTGGAGACCCAGGACTGCAACTAATGAAAAACTGTTTTTT. Filled out from reference TRBV30 and TRBJ1-4, the complete variable domain reads SQTIHQWPATLVQPVGSPLSLECTVEGTSNPNLYWYRQAAGRGLQLLFYSVGIGQISSEVPQNLSASRPQDRQFILSSKKLLLSDSGFYLCAWRPRTATNEKLFFGSGTQLSVL.

The V and J genes are TRBV29-1 and TRBJ1-2, with 10 positions matching TRBD1. The germline gives CDR1 SQVTM, CDR2 ANQGSEA. J lost 4 bases, V lost 6 bases, and 11 bases had no gene match. CDR3 length: 15 amino acids. The CDR3 DNA reads TGCAGCGTCGTCGGGACAGGGGAAGTAGGCTATGGCTACACCTTC. This translates into CSVVGTGEVGYGYTF.

This chain links TRBV2 with TRBJ2-1; unclear D gene. Germline V gene sequence: CDR1 SNHLY, CDR2 FYNNEI. This CDR3 is 12 amino acids long. V lost 7 bases and J 6 bases, leaving 10 bases between the germline ends. The CDR3 spells CASKVRGNEQFF. CDR3 coding DNA: TGTGCCAGCAAGGTCCGAGGCAATGAGCAGTTCTTC.